The present TCR beta chain was sequenced within a study of neurological immune-mediated disorders. From germline, CDR1 is LNHDA and CDR2 SQIVND (reference sequence). This CDR3 is 14 amino acids long. With V trimmed by 6 bases and J by 4 bases, 6 bases remained unmatched. TCRdb re-analysed the 5' RACE reads in MiXCR, keeping a single row per CDR3 protein. The sample shows approximately 30,000 distinct CDR3 sequences, 20% to 25% of them seen only once. The TCR sequence derives from a woman aged 60-75 years in good health. The source material was PBMCs. The chain combines TRBV19 with TRBJ2-5; 9 bases line up with TRBD1. The CDR3 region is CASSLGTGRETQYF. DNA for the CDR3: TGTGCCAGTAGCCTCGGGACAGGGAGAGAGACCCAGTACTTC.